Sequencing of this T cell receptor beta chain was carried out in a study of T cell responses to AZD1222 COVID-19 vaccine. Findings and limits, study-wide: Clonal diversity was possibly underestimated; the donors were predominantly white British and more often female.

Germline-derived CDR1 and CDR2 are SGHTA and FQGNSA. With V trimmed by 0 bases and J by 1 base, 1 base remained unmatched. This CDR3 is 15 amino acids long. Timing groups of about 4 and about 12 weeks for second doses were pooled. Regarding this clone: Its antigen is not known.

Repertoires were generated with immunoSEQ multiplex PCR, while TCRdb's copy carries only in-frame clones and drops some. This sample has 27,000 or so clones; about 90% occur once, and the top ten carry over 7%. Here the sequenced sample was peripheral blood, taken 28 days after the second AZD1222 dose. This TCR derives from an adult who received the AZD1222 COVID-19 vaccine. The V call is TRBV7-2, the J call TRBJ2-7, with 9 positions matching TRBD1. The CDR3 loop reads CASSLAGTGSYEQYF. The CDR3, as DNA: TGTGCCAGCAGCTTAGCCGGGACAGGGTCCTACGAGCAGTACTTC.